The 15 T cell receptor beta chains below were found in one sample sequenced in a study of T cell changes during pregnancy in multiple sclerosis. Profiled with immunoSEQ multiplex PCR; TCRdb holds only in-frame clones, not every one. The sample records under 40,000 clones, roughly nine tenths being singletons. Material: CD8+ T cells from peripheral blood mononuclear cells, obtained after pregnancy. These receptors were collected from a female donor with multiple sclerosis, enrolled in a pregnancy study.

The chain couples TRBV4-3 to TRBJ1-2; D ambiguous. The CDR3 loop spans 12 amino acids. The germline V gene has CDR1 LGHNA and CDR2 YSLEER. V was shortened by 1 base and J by 7 bases, with 7 bases between the two germline ends. CDR3: CASSQGGSGYTF. The CDR3 DNA reads TGCGCCAGCAGCCAAGGAGGGTCTGGCTACACCTTC.

CDR3 DNA: TGTGCCAGCAGCGTTACAGGGTTGGGGGATACGCAGTATTTT. Its protein product is CASSVTGLGDTQYF. The V gene is TRBV9, the J gene TRBJ2-3; TRBD1 is a possible D gene (6 bases). The germline CDR1 and CDR2 sequences are SGDLS and YYNGEE. CDR3 size: 14 residues. Between the trimmed V and J ends, which lost 2 bases and 6 bases, there was a span of 13 bases.

This rearrangement joins TRBV13 to TRBJ2-3; 8 bases fit TRBD2. Germline V lookup: CDR1 PRHDT, CDR2 FYEKMQ (reference sequence). Trimming cost V 4 bases and J 4 bases; bases outside gene matches: 7. The CDR3 has 15 residues. CDR3 sequence: CASSWGPSGSDTQYF. The CDR3 coding sequence is TGTGCCAGCAGCTGGGGTCCTAGCGGGTCAGATACGCAGTATTTT.

The count of this clone is one. The chain carries TRBV5-4 and TRBJ1-2; weak D call: TRBD1 (5 bases). The CDR3 spans 14 residues. V was shortened by 2 bases and J by 4 bases, with 12 bases between the two germline ends. Germline V CDR1 and CDR2: SGHNT, YYREEE (reference sequence). CDR3 in DNA: TGTGCCAGCAGCTTCCAGGGCTCAGTCTATGGCTACACCTTC. It encodes CASSFQGSVYGYTF.

The chain links TRBV7-3 to TRBJ2-1, with D tentatively TRBD2 (6 bases). Germline loops: CDR1 SGHTA, CDR2 FQGTGA. Trimming took off 2 bases at V and 9 bases at J, with 8 bases between the two ends. There are 12 residues in the CDR3. The CDR3 DNA sequence: TGTGCCAGCAGCTTAGACGGGGGTGAGCAGTTCTTC. It codes for CASSLDGGEQFF.

This clone was detected once. The rearrangement uses TRBV7-2 and TRBJ2-3; 10 bases map to TRBD2. V shed 1 base and J 7 bases; nucleotides not matched to a gene: 14. The CDR3 contains 18 residues. Germline V gene data show CDR1 as SGHTA and CDR2 as FQGNSA. The CDR3 spells CASSLDGLADQPYNTQYF. CDR3 nucleotides: TGTGCCAGCAGCTTAGACGGACTAGCGGACCAGCCATATAATACGCAGTATTTT.

The table lists this clone with a count of one. The V and J genes are TRBV7-6 and TRBJ2-5; 10 bases agree with TRBD2. Germline loops: CDR1 SGHVS, CDR2 FNYEAQ. The CDR3 has 16 amino acids. The V and J ends lost 1 base and 5 bases, in that order; junction bases with no gene match: 7. In DNA, the CDR3 is TGTGCCAGCAGCTTAGACAGCGGGGGGGCCTATGAGACCCAGTACTTC. Translating gives CASSLDSGGAYETQYF. The full variable domain, its missing parts supplied by reference TRBV7-6 and TRBJ2-5, is GAGVSQSPRYKVTKRGQDVALRCDPISGHVSLYWYRQALGQGPEFLTYFNYEAQQDKSGLPNDRFSAERPEGSISTLTIQRTEQRDSAMYRCASSLDSGGAYETQYFGPGTRLLVL.

The V and J genes are TRBV7-9 and TRBJ2-1, with TRBD2 matching over 7 bases. Per the germline V gene, CDR1 is SEHNR and CDR2 is FQNEAQ (reference sequence). After removal of 5 bases from V and 2 bases from J, the junction contained 12 bases not matched to a gene. CDR3 length equals 17 residues. The CDR3: CASSRKALAPPYNEQFF. CDR3 bases: TGTGCCAGCAGCCGAAAAGCACTAGCGCCCCCCTACAATGAGCAGTTCTTC. The complete variable domain, with remaining parts taken from reference TRBV7-9 and TRBJ2-1, reads DTGVSQNPRHKITKRGQNVTFRCDPISEHNRLYWYRQTLGQGPEFLTYFQNEAQLEKSRLLSDRFSAERPKGSFSTLEIQRTEQGDSAMYLCASSRKALAPPYNEQFFGPGTRLTVL.

This chain links TRBV27 with TRBJ2-7, with D maybe TRBD1 (5 bases). V lost 0 bases and J lost 4, with 10 bases in between. This CDR3 has 14 residues. Germline CDR1 is MNHEY and CDR2 is SMNVEV (reference sequence). The DNA of the CDR3 is TGTGCCAGCAGTTTATCCGACGACAGTTACGAGCAGTACTTC. This translates into CASSLSDDSYEQYF.

The chain carries TRBV15 and TRBJ1-1; 7 bases line up with TRBD1. This CDR3 region has 15 residues. The V and J ends lost 4 bases and 1 base, in that order; junction bases with no gene match: 6. Germline CDR1 reads LNHNV; CDR2 reads YYDKDF (reference sequence). CDR3 nucleotide sequence: TGTGCCACCAGCAAAGACAGGGAGGGGAACACTGAAGCTTTCTTT. This translates into CATSKDREGNTEAFF.

The V and J genes are TRBV4-1 and TRBJ2-7; no clear D gene. V lost 0 bases and J 3 bases, leaving 9 bases between the germline ends. The CDR3 spans 14 residues. Germline V gene lookup returns CDR1 MGHRA and CDR2 YSYEKL. CDR3 region: CASSQDADFYEQYF. The CDR3, as DNA: TGCGCCAGCAGCCAAGATGCGGATTTCTACGAGCAGTACTTC.

This clone appeared a single time. The J gene is TRBJ1-1, the V gene TRBV27, with 7 bases fitting TRBD1. The germline CDR1 and CDR2 sequences are MNHEY and SMNVEV (reference sequence). The CDR3 extends over 14 amino acids. Unmatched junction bases numbered 6, after V lost 3 bases and J lost 5 bases. CDR3 in amino acids: CASSFRGLVTEAFF. Here the CDR3 DNA reads TGTGCCAGCAGTTTTAGGGGGCTGGTAACTGAAGCTTTCTTT.

The V call is TRBV6-5, the J call TRBJ2-5, with D maybe TRBD2 (6 bases). This CDR3 region has 14 residues. V shed 0 bases and J shed 4 bases, with 9 bases lying between them. Per germline, CDR1 MNHEY and CDR2 SVGAGI. This CDR3 is CASSYSTGGETQYF. The CDR3 nucleotides are TGTGCCAGCAGTTACTCGACCGGGGGAGAGACCCAGTACTTC.

V gene TRBV7-3 combines with J gene TRBJ2-3; weak D call: TRBD2 (5 bases). The CDR3 covers 13 residues. Trimming shortened V by 5 bases and J by 2 bases, and 8 bases separated the two germline ends. Germline lookup yields CDR1 SGHTA and CDR2 FQGTGA. The CDR3 sequence: CASSPDFTDTQYF. CDR3 bases: TGTGCCAGCAGCCCGGACTTCACAGATACGCAGTATTTT. Full variable domain (missing parts from reference TRBV7-3 and TRBJ2-3): GAGVSQTPSNKVTEKGKYVELRCDPISGHTALYWYRQSLGQGPEFLIYFQGTGAADDSGLPNDRFFAVRPEGSVSTLKIQRTERGDSAVYLCASSPDFTDTQYFGPGTRLTVL.

The rearrangement links TRBV5-1 to TRBJ2-7; D is perhaps TRBD1 (6 bases). This CDR3 comprises 14 residues. Germline CDR1 is SGHRS and CDR2 is YFSETQ. The V end was cut by 4 bases, the J end by 5 bases, with 16 bases between. This CDR3 reads CASSGSGTPDEQYF. Written as DNA, the CDR3 is TGCGCCAGCAGCGGATCCGGGACACCAGACGAGCAGTACTTC. Together with reference TRBV5-1 and TRBJ2-7, the CDR3 gives the full variable domain: KAGVTQTPRYLIKTRGQQVTLSCSPISGHRSVSWYQQTPGQGLQFLFEYFSETQRNKGNFPGRFSGRQFSNSRSEMNVSTLELGDSALYLCASSGSGTPDEQYFGPGTRLTVT.